The next 12 T cell receptor beta chains were all read from a single sample in a study of liver allograft versus peripheral blood T cells. The wider study: The authors compared T cell receptor repertoires in transplanted livers with those in the peripheral blood of recipients.

One entry per CDR3 protein, called by TCRdb with MiXCR from the reads. Here the sample spans some 10,000 distinct CDR3 sequences, less than 20% being singletons. These receptors were obtained from a human patient who had a liver transplant. Some T cells may be the graft donor's.

This clonotype is classed as medium-sized. V gene TRBV15 combines with J gene TRBJ1-2; 9 bases match TRBD1. There are 15 residues in the CDR3. The germline CDR1 and CDR2 sequences are LNHNV and YYDKDF (reference sequence). J gave up 14 bases and V 5 bases, and 18 bases lay outside the gene matches. DNA of the CDR3: TGTGCCACCAGCCCCCCCGGGACAGGGAATACCGTGAGAACCTTC. Translated: CATSPPGTGNTVRTF.

This clonotype was counted between two and nine times. The chain links TRBV12-3 or TRBV12-4 to TRBJ1-1; D is possibly TRBD1 (6 bases). The V end was cut by 6 bases, the J end by 0 bases, with 20 bases between. CDR3 length: 17 amino acids. The CDR3 DNA sequence: TGTGCCAGCAGCTTTTCAACGCGGACAGACATGAACACTGAAGCTTTCTTT. It encodes CASSFSTRTDMNTEAFF.

This clonotype was seen repeatedly, ten times or more. The chain joins TRBV7-2 to TRBJ1-5; D is unresolved. This CDR3 is 15 amino acids long. From germline, CDR1 is SGHTA and CDR2 FQGNSA. Trimming pared 1 base from V and 1 base from J, leaving 8 bases between. CDR3 region: CASSLVRESNQPQHF. For the CDR3, the DNA is TGTGCCAGCAGCTTAGTAAGGGAGAGCAATCAGCCCCAGCATTTT.

The gene calls are TRBV7-9 and TRBJ1-2; D gene ambiguous. V lost 5 bases and J lost 5, with 12 bases in between. The CDR3 extends over 13 amino acids. Germline CDR1 is SEHNR and CDR2 is FQNEAQ (reference sequence). The chain's CDR3 is CASSTRVGYGYTF. The CDR3 DNA reads TGTGCCAGCAGCACTAGGGTGGGGTATGGCTACACCTTC.

This clonotype turned up a few times. The chain carries TRBV12-3 or TRBV12-4 and TRBJ1-1; D is uncertain. This CDR3 has 14 amino acids. Trimming removed 3 bases from V and 1 base from J, with 9 bases in between. CDR3: CASSFTGRNTEAFF. The CDR3 nucleotides are TGTGCCAGCAGTTTCACGGGGAGGAACACTGAAGCTTTCTTT.

This clonotype turned up a few times. The V gene is TRBV6-5, the J gene TRBJ2-7, with 14 bases aligning to TRBD2. The CDR3 totals 18 residues. The germline V gene has CDR1 MNHEY and CDR2 SVGAGI. After removal of 6 bases from V and 0 bases from J, the junction contained 10 bases not matched to a gene. Written as DNA, the CDR3 is TGTGCCAGCAGACCCGGACTAGCGGGGGGTCAAAGCTCCTACGAGCAGTACTTC. It specifies CASRPGLAGGQSSYEQYF.

The chain links TRBV10-3 to TRBJ2-7; 7 positions match TRBD1. V lost 11 bases, J lost 0 bases, and 4 bases stayed unmatched. There are 12 residues in the CDR3. Germline CDR1 reads ENHRY; CDR2 reads SYGVKD. The CDR3 sequence is CASGQDSYEQYF. The CDR3 nucleotides read TGTGCCTCCGGACAGGACTCCTACGAGCAGTACTTC.

This clonotype has more than one count but fewer than ten. The chain recombines TRBV6-5 with TRBJ2-3, with 7 bases identical to TRBD2. Germline V gene sequence: CDR1 MNHEY, CDR2 SVGAGI. The CDR3 consists of 16 residues. The ends lost 5 bases at V and 1 base at J; junction bases unmatched: 9. The CDR3 DNA sequence: TGTGCCAGCAGTGTCAATATCGCGGGGGGCACAGATACGCAGTATTTT. Its translation is CASSVNIAGGTDTQYF.

The chain has TRBV20-1 and TRBJ2-7; D ambiguous. This CDR3 comprises 13 residues. Trimming removed 5 bases at V and 0 bases at J, with 11 bases between. The germline V gene encodes CDR1 DFQATT and CDR2 SNEGSKA (reference sequence). CDR3 protein: CSASRTSSYEQYF. Written as DNA, the CDR3 is TGCAGTGCTTCACGGACCTCCTCCTACGAGCAGTACTTC.

This clonotype was recorded many times. The V gene is TRBV19, the J gene TRBJ2-3; 11 bases map to TRBD2. With 5 bases clipped from V and 4 bases from J, the junction kept 11 bases outside the gene matches. This CDR3 has 17 residues. CDR1 LNHDA and CDR2 SQIVND come from the germline V gene (reference sequence). The CDR3 sequence is CASSRGPSGGLADTQYF. The CDR3 DNA is TGTGCCAGTAGTCGAGGACCTAGCGGGGGGCTGGCAGATACGCAGTATTTT.

By sample share, this clonotype is medium-sized. The J gene is TRBJ1-1, the V gene TRBV7-9; no clear D gene. This CDR3 region has 14 residues. Germline V gene data show CDR1 as SEHNR and CDR2 as FQNEAQ (reference sequence). The V and J ends lost 2 bases and 0 bases respectively, with 7 bases between them. In DNA, the CDR3 is TGTGCCAGCAGCTTATTGGGAGTGAACACTGAAGCTTTCTTT. It encodes CASSLLGVNTEAFF.

This clonotype is medium-sized within its sample. The chain carries TRBV5-4 and TRBJ1-1, with D maybe TRBD1 (5 bases). The CDR3 totals 15 residues. V lost 4 bases, J lost 6 bases, and 19 bases lay in between. The germline CDR1 and CDR2 sequences are SGHNT and YYREEE (reference sequence). CDR3 sequence reads: CASSPKLSTAAEAFF. The CDR3 nucleotides read TGTGCCAGCAGCCCTAAGCTGTCGACAGCAGCTGAAGCTTTCTTT.